These 11 T cell receptor beta chains originate from one sample sequenced in a study of PD-L1 blockade in urothelial cancer. Repertoires were generated with immunoSEQ multiplex PCR, while TCRdb's copy carries only in-frame clones and drops some. The repertoire includes 46,000 or so clones, around 87% of them detected once, and under 11% sits in the top ten. The time point: peripheral blood 6 weeks after treatment start. Sample: PBMCs, taken around atezolizumab (anti-PD-L1) treatment. These receptors were collected from a man aged 55 to 70 with urothelial cancer.

This chain uses TRBV18 with TRBJ2-3, with D perhaps matching TRBD2 (5 bases). The V gene's germline CDR1 is KGHSH and CDR2 LQKENI. V lost 3 bases to trimming and J lost 0 bases, with 16 bases between them. The CDR3 loop spans 17 amino acids. The chain's CDR3 is CASSPSRGQSSTDTQYF. The CDR3 DNA sequence: TGTGCCAGCTCACCTTCCCGGGGTCAAAGTAGCACAGATACGCAGTATTTT. Based on the CDR3 plus reference TRBV18 and TRBJ2-3, the full variable domain is NAGVMQNPRHLVRRRGQEARLRCSPMKGHSHVYWYRQLPEEGLKFMVYLQKENIIDESGMPKERFSAEFPKEGPSILRIQQVVRGDSAAYFCASSPSRGQSSTDTQYFGPGTRLTVL.

This clone was picked up a small number of times. V is TRBV18 and J is TRBJ1-3; D call uncertain. CDR1 KGHSH and CDR2 LQKENI come from the germline V gene. V lost 5 bases and J 3 bases, leaving 17 bases between the germline ends. The CDR3 is made up of 16 amino acids. The CDR3 DNA reads as TGTGCCAGCTCAATCCAGGCACCGAGGGATGGAAACACCATATATTTT. Translating gives CASSIQAPRDGNTIYF.

The chain couples TRBV5-4 to TRBJ2-7; the match to TRBD1 covers 8 bases. The CDR3 spans 15 residues. V gave up 4 bases and J gave up 4 bases; unmatched junction bases: 10. The germline CDR1 and CDR2 sequences are SGHNT and YYREEE (reference sequence). The CDR3 DNA follows: TGTGCCAGCAGCGCCTGGGACAGGCCTTCGTACGAGCAGTACTTC. Amino acids: CASSAWDRPSYEQYF.

This clone occurred once. The rearrangement uses TRBV19 and TRBJ2-2; 8 nucleotides match TRBD1. Germline trimming cut 3 bases from V and 6 bases from J; bases unmatched to any gene: 6. The V gene's germline CDR1 is LNHDA and CDR2 SQIVND (reference sequence). The length of the CDR3 is 15 residues. This CDR3 reads CASSIPRGQSGELFF. DNA for the CDR3: TGTGCCAGTAGTATCCCCAGGGGGCAATCCGGGGAGCTGTTTTTT.

The V gene is TRBV6-6, the J gene TRBJ1-1; possible D gene TRBD1, 6 bases. Germline values: CDR1 MNHNY, CDR2 SVGAGI (reference sequence). V lost 5 bases, J lost 5 bases, and 6 bases lay in between. This CDR3 comprises 11 residues. CDR3 coding DNA: TGTGCCAGCAGTGGGACAACTGAAGCTTTCTTT. Protein: CASSGTTEAFF.

This chain links TRBV9 with TRBJ2-5; 13 bases align to TRBD2. Germline-derived CDR1 and CDR2 are SGDLS and YYNGEE. The CDR3 sequence is 16 residues long. V gave up 4 bases and J gave up 5 bases; unmatched junction bases: 8. CDR3 in DNA: TGTGCCAGCAGCCCCGGACTAGCGGGGGCGACGGAGACCCAGTACTTC. This sequence encodes CASSPGLAGATETQYF.

The V call is TRBV28, the J call TRBJ2-7, with 7 positions matching TRBD2. Germline CDR1 is MDHEN and CDR2 is SYDVKM. J lost 8 bases, V lost 5 bases, and 6 bases had no gene match. The CDR3 covers 12 residues. The CDR3 coding sequence is TGTGCCAGCAGTCCGAGCGGGGTTCAGCAGTACTTC. It translates to CASSPSGVQQYF. Together with reference TRBV28 and TRBJ2-7, the CDR3 gives the full variable domain: DVKVTQSSRYLVKRTGEKVFLECVQDMDHENMFWYRQDPGLGLRLIYFSYDVKMKEKGDIPEGYSVSREKKERFSLILESASTNQTSMYLCASSPSGVQQYFGPGTRLTVT.

A word on this clone: This same CDR3 is encoded by further DNA sequences in the sample. The chain employs TRBV29-1 and TRBJ2-7; 8 bases line up with TRBD2. Germline CDR1 SQVTM, CDR2 ANQGSEA. The CDR3 runs to 12 residues. After removal of 4 bases from V and 4 bases from J, the junction contained 3 bases not matched to a gene. CDR3 nucleotides: TGCAGCGTTGTAAAGCGGGGGTACGAGCAGTACTTC. As protein: CSVVKRGYEQYF.

This chain links TRBV19 with TRBJ1-3, with 7 bases lining up with TRBD1. V trimming: 5 bases; J trimming: 4 bases; junction bases outside the gene matches: 8. Germline loops: CDR1 LNHDA, CDR2 SQIVND (reference sequence). The CDR3 spans 15 residues. This chain's CDR3 is CASSLRGQEGNTIYF. CDR3 nucleotide sequence: TGTGCCAGTAGTCTTCGAGGACAGGAAGGAAACACCATATATTTT.

This clone was detected a few times. J is TRBJ1-1 and V is TRBV7-9, with 7 bases lining up with TRBD1. Germline trimming cut 4 bases from V and 1 base from J; bases unmatched to any gene: 9. Germline V CDR1 and CDR2: SEHNR, FQNEAQ (reference sequence). The CDR3 loop spans 16 amino acids. The DNA of the CDR3 is TGTGCCAGCAGCTCCCATTCGACAGGGAGGAACACTGAAGCTTTCTTT. It yields the protein CASSSHSTGRNTEAFF. Full variable domain (missing parts from reference TRBV7-9 and TRBJ1-1): DTGVSQNPRHKITKRGQNVTFRCDPISEHNRLYWYRQTLGQGPEFLTYFQNEAQLEKSRLLSDRFSAERPKGSFSTLEIQRTEQGDSAMYLCASSSHSTGRNTEAFFGQGTRLTVV.

The CDR3 region is CASSQEPGQKLFF. The CDR3 nucleotides are TGCGCCAGCAGCCAAGAACCAGGTCAAAAACTGTTTTTT. The rearrangement joins TRBV4-1 to TRBJ1-4; the D is unclear. CDR3 size: 13 residues. The V end lost 0 bases, the J end lost 9 bases, and 8 bases lay between the germline ends. CDR1 MGHRA and CDR2 YSYEKL come from the germline V gene.